These 28 T cell receptor beta chains originate from one sample sequenced in a study of PD-1 blockade in classical Hodgkin lymphoma (dated by TCRdb to about 2020). Sample time point, as interpreted from the label and publication: cycle 4 day 1 (C4D1), after more than 5 weeks of nivolumab. All trial patients had relapsed after autologous stem cell transplantation, with cohorts A, B and C differing in prior brentuximab vedotin exposure. A Miltenyi CD4+ T cell isolation kit was used for magnetic negative selection to purify CD4+ T cells from thawed PBMCs. The method behind the library was the immunoSEQ multiplex PCR assay. TCRdb re-hosts the immuneACCESS table, in-frame sequences only. Its copies lack some clones; in the studies checked, an unresolved V gene accounts for under half of them, and the cause for the rest is not known. In all, the sample holds around 10,000 clones, and around four fifths of those were seen once. Approximately 1.6% of the sample comes from the top ten.

Sample: CD4+ T cells from blood, taken before the fourth cycle of nivolumab. The receptors originated from a human donor with classical Hodgkin lymphoma.

This clone was observed a single time. The chain links TRBV27 to TRBJ1-2, with D perhaps TRBD1 (5 bases). Germline loops: CDR1 MNHEY, CDR2 SMNVEV (reference sequence). V was cut by 6 bases and J by 4 bases, with 15 bases left in between. The CDR3 is 14 amino acids. The CDR3 is CASRTPGPRYGYTF. CDR3 bases: TGTGCCAGCAGAACCCCGGGACCCCGCTATGGCTACACCTTC.

V gene TRBV5-6 combines with J gene TRBJ1-5; unclear D gene. Germline CDR1 is SGHDT and CDR2 is YYEEEE. V was clipped by 0 bases and J by 4 bases, with 14 bases between them. The CDR3 runs to 16 residues. CDR3 coding DNA: TGTGCCAGCAGCTTGGAGGGCAGGACCCTTAATCAGCCCCAGCATTTT. Its translation: CASSLEGRTLNQPQHF.

The rearrangement uses TRBV18 and TRBJ2-2; D possibly corresponds to TRBD1 (6 bases). Trimming shortened V by 0 bases and J by 2 bases, and 16 bases separated the two germline ends. Germline lookup yields CDR1 KGHSH and CDR2 LQKENI. CDR3 length: 18 amino acids. DNA of the CDR3: TGTGCCAGCTCACCACCGACAGGTATAACAACAAACACCGGGGAGCTGTTTTTT. Translated, it gives CASSPPTGITTNTGELFF. The full variable domain, rest sourced from reference TRBV18 and TRBJ2-2, is NAGVMQNPRHLVRRRGQEARLRCSPMKGHSHVYWYRQLPEEGLKFMVYLQKENIIDESGMPKERFSAEFPKEGPSILRIQQVVRGDSAAYFCASSPPTGITTNTGELFFGEGSRLTVL.

The rearrangement uses TRBV7-9 and TRBJ2-1; either TRBD1 or TRBD2 may supply D (6 bases each). CDR1 and CDR2 (germline): SEHNR, FQNEAQ (reference sequence). The CDR3 consists of 13 residues. V was clipped by 3 bases and J by 8 bases, with 11 bases between them. The CDR3 spells CASSLGGRDEQFF. Written as DNA, the CDR3 is TGTGCCAGCAGCTTGGGGGGCAGGGATGAGCAGTTCTTC. The full variable domain, its missing parts supplied by reference TRBV7-9 and TRBJ2-1, is DTGVSQNPRHKITKRGQNVTFRCDPISEHNRLYWYRQTLGQGPEFLTYFQNEAQLEKSRLLSDRFSAERPKGSFSTLEIQRTEQGDSAMYLCASSLGGRDEQFFGPGTRLTVL.

This chain connects TRBV4-2 to TRBJ1-3, with D maybe TRBD1 (6 bases). This CDR3 comprises 16 residues. The germline gives CDR1 LGHNA, CDR2 YNFKEQ. V was trimmed by 2 bases and J by 0 bases, leaving 11 bases between them. CDR3 DNA: TGTGCCAGCAGCCAAACCGGGACACTCTCTGGAAACACCATATATTTT. Amino acid sequence: CASSQTGTLSGNTIYF.

J is TRBJ1-5 and V is TRBV2; D unresolved. The V and J ends lost 3 bases and 0 bases respectively, with 6 bases between them. Looked up from germline, CDR1 is SNHLY and CDR2 is FYNNEI. This CDR3 spans 14 amino acids. The CDR3 DNA is TGTGCCAGCAGTGATTGGGGTAGCAATCAGCCCCAGCATTTT. Translation: CASSDWGSNQPQHF.

V gene TRBV18 combines with J gene TRBJ1-2; D call uncertain. Trimming stripped 3 bases from V and 4 bases from J, with 18 bases between. The CDR3 has 16 amino acids. Germline V gene sequence: CDR1 KGHSH, CDR2 LQKENI. The CDR3 bases are TGTGCCAGCTCACCCACGGTCGGCAGCTCAGGCTATGGCTACACCTTC. Translation: CASSPTVGSSGYGYTF.

This rearrangement joins TRBV12-5 to TRBJ2-1; D unresolved. Germline V gene lookup returns CDR1 LGHNT and CDR2 FRNRAP. This CDR3 region has 13 residues. Trimming removed 1 base at V and 7 bases at J, with 8 bases between. CDR3 residues: CASGLGPLNEQFF. The DNA of the CDR3 is TGTGCTAGTGGTTTGGGCCCCTTGAATGAGCAGTTCTTC.

J is TRBJ2-7 and V is TRBV7-9, with a possible D match to TRBD1 (5 bases). CDR3 length equals 12 residues. Germline values: CDR1 SEHNR, CDR2 FQNEAQ (reference sequence). V lost 2 bases and J 5 bases, leaving 7 bases between the germline ends. The CDR3 sequence: CASSLPRDEQYF. The DNA of the CDR3 is TGTGCCAGCAGCTTACCCAGGGACGAGCAGTACTTC. The variable domain in full, completed from reference TRBV7-9 and TRBJ2-7, reads DTGVSQNPRHKITKRGQNVTFRCDPISEHNRLYWYRQTLGQGPEFLTYFQNEAQLEKSRLLSDRFSAERPKGSFSTLEIQRTEQGDSAMYLCASSLPRDEQYFGPGTRLTVT.

The chain combines TRBV5-1 with TRBJ1-2; no reliable D call. Trimming took 0 bases from V and 6 from J, leaving 12 bases between them. This CDR3 has 14 residues. Per the germline V gene, CDR1 is SGHRS and CDR2 is YFSETQ. CDR3: CASSLGPTSNGYTF. The CDR3 DNA reads TGCGCCAGCAGCTTGGGACCTACTAGTAATGGCTACACCTTC.

This sequence joins TRBV9 and TRBJ2-1; 9 bases match TRBD1. This CDR3 comprises 16 residues. V lost 0 bases to trimming and J lost 5 bases; unmatched junction nucleotides: 6. Looked up from germline, CDR1 is SGDLS and CDR2 is YYNGEE. The CDR3 DNA is TGTGCCAGCAGCGTAGTGGGGGGGACAGGGCACAATGAGCAGTTCTTC. This codes for CASSVVGGTGHNEQFF.

This chain uses TRBV6-5 with TRBJ2-7; 8 nucleotides agree with TRBD1. V dropped 2 bases and J dropped 5; count of bases not matched to a gene: 5. This CDR3 is built from 14 residues. Germline V lookup: CDR1 MNHEY, CDR2 SVGAGI. CDR3: CASSYRTGFDEQYF. The CDR3 region has the DNA TGTGCCAGCAGTTACCGGACAGGGTTCGACGAGCAGTACTTC.

This clone appeared a single time. The rearrangement joins TRBV7-5 to TRBJ2-1; TRBD2 is the table's D call and was not checked against the DNA. TRBV7-5 corresponds to a pseudogene. The CDR3 spans 14 residues. The CDR3 is CARIPGSSYNEQFF. DNA of the CDR3: TGTGCCAGAATCCCGGGGAGCTCCTACAATGAGCAGTTCTTC.

The chain employs TRBV19 and TRBJ2-2; maybe TRBD2 (7 bases). V lost 6 bases, J lost 6 bases, and 20 bases lay in between. CDR3 length: 16 residues. Germline assignment: CDR1 LNHDA and CDR2 SQIVND (reference sequence). The DNA of the CDR3 is TGTGCCAGTAGCCTTTTGTTACGGGGGGCATCCGGGGAGCTGTTTTTT. It encodes CASSLLLRGASGELFF.

This clone came up a few times. The chain is built from TRBV7-2 and TRBJ2-6; D gene uncertain. Trimming took 5 bases from V and 0 from J, leaving 11 bases between them. The germline V gene has CDR1 SGHTA and CDR2 FQGNSA. The CDR3 spans 16 residues. This chain's CDR3 is CASSSQMSSGANVLTF. DNA of the CDR3: TGTGCCAGCAGCAGCCAGATGAGCTCTGGGGCCAACGTCCTGACTTTC. The whole variable domain, remainder taken from reference TRBV7-2 and TRBJ2-6, is GAGVSQSPSNKVTEKGKDVELRCDPISGHTALYWYRQSLGQGLEFLIYFQGNSAPDKSGLPSDRFSAERTGGSVSTLTIQRTQQEDSAVYLCASSSQMSSGANVLTFGAGSRLTVL.

The chain employs TRBV11-2 and TRBJ2-7; TRBD1 aligns across 7 bases. Germline V CDR1 and CDR2: SGHAT, FQNNGV. Trimming at V came to 2 bases and at J to 5 bases, leaving 3 bases not matched to a gene. The length of the CDR3 is 13 residues. Here the CDR3 reads CASSLPGTDEQYF. The CDR3 region has the DNA TGTGCCAGCAGCTTACCGGGGACAGACGAGCAGTACTTC.

The chain joins TRBV28 to TRBJ1-6, with no clear D. The V end lost 3 bases, the J end lost 6 bases, and 6 bases lay between the germline ends. The germline V gene has CDR1 MDHEN and CDR2 SYDVKM. This CDR3 comprises 13 residues. The CDR3 DNA reads as TGTGCCAGCAGTTTGCGAATTAATTCACCCCTCCACTTT. Amino acids: CASSLRINSPLHF.

The CDR3 nucleotides read TGTGCCAGCAGCTTCGGGACTAGCGGGGGATACAATGAGCAGTTCTTC. Protein: CASSFGTSGGYNEQFF. This chain uses TRBV11-3 with TRBJ2-1, with 14 nucleotides matching TRBD2. V lost 3 bases and J lost 4; bases outside the gene matches: 2. There are 16 residues in the CDR3. CDR1 SGHNT and CDR2 YENEEA come from the germline V gene.

In its sample, this clone was seen a few times. The J gene is TRBJ1-1, the V gene TRBV5-1, with TRBD1 as a possible D gene (6 bases). This CDR3 region has 14 residues. Germline lookup yields CDR1 SGHRS and CDR2 YFSETQ. The V gene lost 0 bases and the J gene lost 6 bases, with 12 bases spanning the gap. Written as DNA, the CDR3 is TGCGCCAGCAGCTTGGAGGGGGTTGGCTCTGAAGCTTTCTTT. Its protein is CASSLEGVGSEAFF.

V is TRBV28 and J is TRBJ2-7; D not resolved. The CDR3 loop spans 13 amino acids. The germline CDR1 and CDR2 sequences are MDHEN and SYDVKM. Trimming took 5 bases from V and 7 from J, leaving 15 bases between them. CDR3 in DNA: TGTGCCAGCAGTATTTTATCTTTGGGAGAGCAGTACTTC. Its protein is CASSILSLGEQYF.

This clone came up once. The rearrangement links TRBV15 to TRBJ2-7, with D perhaps TRBD1 or TRBD2 (6 bases each). Germline lookup yields CDR1 LNHNV and CDR2 YYDKDF (reference sequence). Trimming pared 0 bases from V and 6 bases from J, leaving 12 bases between. The CDR3 is made up of 14 amino acids. This chain's CDR3 is CATSRDIGGREQYF. CDR3 coding DNA: TGTGCCACCAGCAGAGATATTGGGGGGCGCGAGCAGTACTTC.

The chain has TRBV11-3 and TRBJ2-2, with 11 bases that match TRBD2. The J segment lost 4 bases and the V segment lost 3 bases, leaving 4 bases of the junction unmatched. CDR1 and CDR2 (germline): SGHNT, YENEEA. CDR3 length: 16 amino acids. DNA for the CDR3: TGTGCCAGCAGCTTCGCCGGGACTAGCGGCACCGGGGAGCTGTTTTTT. Translating it yields CASSFAGTSGTGELFF. The full variable domain, in which reference TRBV11-3 and TRBJ2-2 provide the parts outside the CDR3, is EAGVVQSPRYKIIEKKQPVAFWCNPISGHNTLYWYLQNLGQGPELLIRYENEEAVDDSQLPKDRFSAERLKGVDSTLKIQPAELGDSAVYLCASSFAGTSGTGELFFGEGSRLTVL.

J is TRBJ2-5 and V is TRBV29-1; D perhaps matches TRBD2 (5 bases). The germline V gene has CDR1 SQVTM and CDR2 ANQGSEA. This CDR3 has 13 residues. V was trimmed by 3 bases and J by 5 bases, leaving 13 bases between them. The CDR3 here is CSVDQGSGETQYF. CDR3 DNA: TGCAGCGTTGATCAAGGGAGTGGGGAGACCCAGTACTTC.

This clone was counted between two and nine times. The V gene is TRBV30, the J gene TRBJ2-1; tentative D call: TRBD2 (6 bases). The CDR3 loop spans 12 amino acids. V was clipped by 1 base and J by 9 bases, with 10 bases between them. The germline CDR1 and CDR2 sequences are GTSNPN and SVGIG (reference sequence). The CDR3 DNA sequence: TGTGCCTGGAGTGGGACTATACCTGAGCAGTTCTTC. Protein sequence: CAWSGTIPEQFF.

J is TRBJ1-3 and V is TRBV5-6; 9 bases match TRBD1. Germline trimming cut 1 base from V and 0 bases from J; bases unmatched to any gene: 11. Germline loops: CDR1 SGHDT, CDR2 YYEEEE. The CDR3 has 19 amino acids. The CDR3 DNA reads as TGTGCCAGCAGCTTGTTGGGACAGGGATTGCTAGTCTCTGGAAACACCATATATTTT. This encodes CASSLLGQGLLVSGNTIYF. Looking up the rest from reference TRBV5-6 and TRBJ1-3 gives the full variable domain: DAGVTQSPTHLIKTRGQQVTLRCSPKSGHDTVSWYQQALGQGPQFIFQYYEEEERQRGNFPDRFSGHQFPNYSSELNVNALLLGDSALYLCASSLLGQGLLVSGNTIYFGEGSWLTVV.

The chain combines TRBV11-2 with TRBJ2-2, with 8 positions matching TRBD2. The CDR3 is made up of 16 amino acids. Germline assignment: CDR1 SGHAT and CDR2 FQNNGV. V dropped 5 bases and J dropped 1; count of bases not matched to a gene: 6. The CDR3 nucleotides read TGTGCCAGCAGCCAGCCGGGAGGGAAGAACACCGGGGAGCTGTTTTTT. This encodes CASSQPGGKNTGELFF. The complete variable domain, with remaining parts taken from reference TRBV11-2 and TRBJ2-2, reads EAGVAQSPRYKIIEKRQSVAFWCNPISGHATLYWYQQILGQGPKLLIQFQNNGVVDDSQLPKDRFSAERLKGVDSTLKIQPAKLEDSAVYLCASSQPGGKNTGELFFGEGSRLTVL.

J is TRBJ1-1 and V is TRBV5-1; TRBD1 aligns across 11 bases. This CDR3 spans 17 amino acids. The V gene end was trimmed by 3 bases and the J gene end by 3 bases; junction bases not matched to a gene: 10. In germline, CDR1 is SGHRS, CDR2 YFSETQ. CDR3 in amino acids: CASSSAGTGGRHTEAFF. The CDR3 region has the DNA TGCGCCAGCAGCTCTGCCGGGACAGGGGGTCGGCACACTGAAGCTTTCTTT.

CDR3 amino acids: CASSIGEGIAEAFF. The CDR3 DNA follows: TGTGCCAGTAGTATTGGGGAAGGGATTGCTGAAGCTTTCTTT. The chain uses TRBV19 and TRBJ1-1; no clear D gene. Germline assignment: CDR1 LNHDA and CDR2 SQIVND (reference sequence). The CDR3 contains 14 residues. Trimming stripped 3 bases from V and 6 bases from J, with 14 bases between.